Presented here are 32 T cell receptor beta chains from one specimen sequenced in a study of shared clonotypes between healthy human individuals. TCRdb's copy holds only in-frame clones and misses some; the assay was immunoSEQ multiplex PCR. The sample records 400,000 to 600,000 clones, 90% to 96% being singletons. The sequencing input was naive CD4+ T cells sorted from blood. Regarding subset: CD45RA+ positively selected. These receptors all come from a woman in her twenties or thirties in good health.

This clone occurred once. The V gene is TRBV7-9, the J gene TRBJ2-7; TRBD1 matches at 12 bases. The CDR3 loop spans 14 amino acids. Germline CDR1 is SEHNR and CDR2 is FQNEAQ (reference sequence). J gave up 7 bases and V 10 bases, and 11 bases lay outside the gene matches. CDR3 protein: CATKRGQGAGEQYF. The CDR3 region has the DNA TGTGCCACCAAGAGGGGACAGGGGGCTGGGGAGCAGTACTTC.

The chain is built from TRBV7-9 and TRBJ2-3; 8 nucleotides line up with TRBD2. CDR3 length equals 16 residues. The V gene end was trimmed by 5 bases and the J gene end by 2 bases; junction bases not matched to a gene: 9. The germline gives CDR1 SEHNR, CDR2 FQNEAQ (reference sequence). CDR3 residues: CASSLVWREDTDTQYF. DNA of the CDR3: TGTGCCAGCAGCCTAGTTTGGCGGGAGGACACAGATACGCAGTATTTT.

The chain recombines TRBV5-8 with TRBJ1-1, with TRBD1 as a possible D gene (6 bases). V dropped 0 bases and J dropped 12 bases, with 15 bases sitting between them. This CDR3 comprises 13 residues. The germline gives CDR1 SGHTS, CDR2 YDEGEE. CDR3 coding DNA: TGTGCCAGCAGCTTGGCGCGTACAGGGATTTCTTTCTTT. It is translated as CASSLARTGISFF.

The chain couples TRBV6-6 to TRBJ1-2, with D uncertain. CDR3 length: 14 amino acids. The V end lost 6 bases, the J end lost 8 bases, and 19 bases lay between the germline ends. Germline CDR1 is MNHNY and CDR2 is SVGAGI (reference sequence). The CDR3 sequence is CASSQITAAGGYTF. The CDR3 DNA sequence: TGTGCCAGCAGCCAGATAACGGCCGCAGGCGGCTACACCTTC.

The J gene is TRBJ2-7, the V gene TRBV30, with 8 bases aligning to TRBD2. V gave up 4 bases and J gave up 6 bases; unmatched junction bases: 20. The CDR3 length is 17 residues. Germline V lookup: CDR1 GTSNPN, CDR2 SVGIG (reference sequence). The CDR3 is CAWTVPGGTPLGVEQYF. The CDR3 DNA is TGTGCCTGGACCGTACCGGGGGGGACCCCCCTAGGGGTCGAGCAGTACTTC.

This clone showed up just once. The CDR3 DNA follows: TGTGCCAGCAGCTTGGCCGGGACCGCCTCCTACGAGCAGTACTTC. Translated, it gives CASSLAGTASYEQYF. The J gene is TRBJ2-7, the V gene TRBV5-4; possibly TRBD1 or TRBD2 for D (5 bases each). Trimming cost V 0 bases and J 0 bases, with 10 bases left between them. Germline CDR1 reads SGHNT; CDR2 reads YYREEE (reference sequence). The CDR3 is made up of 15 amino acids.

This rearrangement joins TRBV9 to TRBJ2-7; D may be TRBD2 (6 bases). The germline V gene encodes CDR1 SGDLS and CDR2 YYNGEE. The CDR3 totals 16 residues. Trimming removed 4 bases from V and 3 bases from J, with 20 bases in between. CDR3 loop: CASSPGTAVLIYEQYF. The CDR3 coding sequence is TGTGCCAGCAGCCCCGGGACTGCAGTATTAATCTACGAGCAGTACTTC.

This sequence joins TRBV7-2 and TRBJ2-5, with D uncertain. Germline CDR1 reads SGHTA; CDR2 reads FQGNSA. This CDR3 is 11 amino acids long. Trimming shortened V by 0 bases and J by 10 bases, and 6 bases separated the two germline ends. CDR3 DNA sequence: TGTGCCAGCAGCTTAGCCCTCCACCAGTACTTC. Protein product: CASSLALHQYF.

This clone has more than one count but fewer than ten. The CDR3 spells CASRPRGLGTGELFF. CDR3 in DNA: TGTGCCAGCAGACCCAGGGGGCTGGGCACCGGGGAGCTGTTTTTT. The V gene is TRBV7-9, the J gene TRBJ2-2, with 8 bases lining up with TRBD1. CDR1 is SEHNR, CDR2 FQNEAQ, per germline (reference sequence). After removal of 6 bases from V and 4 bases from J, the junction contained 7 bases not matched to a gene. The CDR3 consists of 15 residues.

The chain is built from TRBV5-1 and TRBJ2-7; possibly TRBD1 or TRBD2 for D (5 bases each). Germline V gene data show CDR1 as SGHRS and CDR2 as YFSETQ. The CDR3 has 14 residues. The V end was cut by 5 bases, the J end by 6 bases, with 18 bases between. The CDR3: CASSLFWDQGEQYF. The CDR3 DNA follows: TGCGCCAGCAGTCTCTTTTGGGACCAGGGCGAGCAGTACTTC.

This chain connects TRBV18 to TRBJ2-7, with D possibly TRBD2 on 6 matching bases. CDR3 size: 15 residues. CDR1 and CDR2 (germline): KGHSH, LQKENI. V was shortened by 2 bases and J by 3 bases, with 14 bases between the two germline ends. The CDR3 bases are TGTGCCAGCTCACCAGGCCTAGCGAGCGGCTACGAGCAGTACTTC. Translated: CASSPGLASGYEQYF.

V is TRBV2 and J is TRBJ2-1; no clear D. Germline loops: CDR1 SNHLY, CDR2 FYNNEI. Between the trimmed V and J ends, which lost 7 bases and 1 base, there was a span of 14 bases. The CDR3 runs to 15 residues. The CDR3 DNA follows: TGTGCCAGCATCTCGTTCGACCGGTCCTACAATGAGCAGTTCTTC. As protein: CASISFDRSYNEQFF.

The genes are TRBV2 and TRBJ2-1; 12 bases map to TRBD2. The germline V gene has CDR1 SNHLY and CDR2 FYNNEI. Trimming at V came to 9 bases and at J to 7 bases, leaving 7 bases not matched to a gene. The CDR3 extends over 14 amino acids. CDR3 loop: CASLAGGPGNEQFF. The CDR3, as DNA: TGTGCCAGTCTAGCGGGAGGGCCGGGGAATGAGCAGTTCTTC.

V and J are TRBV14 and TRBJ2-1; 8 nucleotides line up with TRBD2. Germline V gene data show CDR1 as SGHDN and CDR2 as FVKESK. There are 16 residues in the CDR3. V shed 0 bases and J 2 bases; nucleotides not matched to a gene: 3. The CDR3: CASSQDLGLAYNEQFF. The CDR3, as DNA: TGTGCCAGCAGCCAAGATCTGGGACTAGCCTACAATGAGCAGTTCTTC.

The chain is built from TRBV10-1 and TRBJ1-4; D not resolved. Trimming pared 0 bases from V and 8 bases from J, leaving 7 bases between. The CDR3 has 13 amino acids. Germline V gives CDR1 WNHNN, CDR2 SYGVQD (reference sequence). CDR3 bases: TGCGCCAGCAGTGAGTCAGGAGAAGAAAAACTGTTTTTT. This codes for CASSESGEEKLFF.

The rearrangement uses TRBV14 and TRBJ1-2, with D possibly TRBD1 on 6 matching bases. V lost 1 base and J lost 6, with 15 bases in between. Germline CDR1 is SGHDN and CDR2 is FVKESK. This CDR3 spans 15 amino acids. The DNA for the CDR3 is TGTGCCAGCAGCCAAGTCGCGGGGGCCAGAGATGGCTACACCTTC. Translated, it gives CASSQVAGARDGYTF.

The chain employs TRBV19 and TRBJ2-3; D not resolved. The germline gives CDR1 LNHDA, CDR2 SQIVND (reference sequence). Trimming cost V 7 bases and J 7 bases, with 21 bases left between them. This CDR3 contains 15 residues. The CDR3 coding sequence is TGTGCCAGTACCCCGAACCCAAGGATCGCCAATACGCAGTATTTT. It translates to CASTPNPRIANTQYF.

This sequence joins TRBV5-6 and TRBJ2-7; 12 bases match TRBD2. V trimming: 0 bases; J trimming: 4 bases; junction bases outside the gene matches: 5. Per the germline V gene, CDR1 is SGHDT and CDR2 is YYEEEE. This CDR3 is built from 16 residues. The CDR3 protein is CASSLGLAGAQYEQYF. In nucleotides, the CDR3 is TGTGCCAGCAGCTTGGGACTAGCGGGAGCACAATACGAGCAGTACTTC. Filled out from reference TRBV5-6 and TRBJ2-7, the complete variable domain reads DAGVTQSPTHLIKTRGQQVTLRCSPKSGHDTVSWYQQALGQGPQFIFQYYEEEERQRGNFPDRFSGHQFPNYSSELNVNALLLGDSALYLCASSLGLAGAQYEQYFGPGTRLTVT.

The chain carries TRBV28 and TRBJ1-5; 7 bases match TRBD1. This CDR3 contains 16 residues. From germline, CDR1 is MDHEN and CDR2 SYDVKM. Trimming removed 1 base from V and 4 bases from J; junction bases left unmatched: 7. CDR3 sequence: CASSLLVGTVNQPQHF. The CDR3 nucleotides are TGTGCCAGCAGTTTATTGGTAGGGACAGTAAATCAGCCCCAGCATTTT.

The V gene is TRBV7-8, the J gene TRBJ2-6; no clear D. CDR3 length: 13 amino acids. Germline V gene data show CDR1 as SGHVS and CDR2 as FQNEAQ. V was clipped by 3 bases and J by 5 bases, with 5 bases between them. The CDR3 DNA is TGTGCCAGCAGCTTTTCTTGGGCCAACGTCCTGACTTTC. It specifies CASSFSWANVLTF.

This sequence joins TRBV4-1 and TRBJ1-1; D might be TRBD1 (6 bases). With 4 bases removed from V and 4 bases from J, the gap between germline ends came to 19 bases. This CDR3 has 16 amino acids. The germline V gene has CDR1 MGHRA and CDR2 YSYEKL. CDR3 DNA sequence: TGCGCCAGCAGCCTCCCGGGGGGGGCGGGCATCACTGAAGCTTTCTTT. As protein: CASSLPGGAGITEAFF.

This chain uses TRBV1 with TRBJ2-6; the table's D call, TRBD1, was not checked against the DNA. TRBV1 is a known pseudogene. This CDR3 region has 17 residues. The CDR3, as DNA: TGCACCAGCAGGTCATCAGGTGCACAAAATCGGGCCAACGTCCTGACTTTC. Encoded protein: CTSRSSGAQNRANVLTF.

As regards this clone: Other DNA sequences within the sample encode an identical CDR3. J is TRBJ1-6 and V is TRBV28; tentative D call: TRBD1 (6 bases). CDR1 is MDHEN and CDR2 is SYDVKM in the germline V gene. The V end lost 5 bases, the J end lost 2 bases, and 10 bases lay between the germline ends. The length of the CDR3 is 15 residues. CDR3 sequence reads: CASSPGQTYNSPLHF. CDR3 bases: TGTGCCAGCAGTCCGGGACAAACCTATAATTCACCCCTCCACTTT.

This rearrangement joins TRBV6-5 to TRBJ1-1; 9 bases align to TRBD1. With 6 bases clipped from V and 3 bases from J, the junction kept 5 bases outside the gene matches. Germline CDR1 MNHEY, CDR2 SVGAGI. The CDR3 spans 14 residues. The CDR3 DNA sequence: TGTGCCAGCAGAAAGGACAGGGGCGACACTGAAGCTTTCTTT. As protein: CASRKDRGDTEAFF.

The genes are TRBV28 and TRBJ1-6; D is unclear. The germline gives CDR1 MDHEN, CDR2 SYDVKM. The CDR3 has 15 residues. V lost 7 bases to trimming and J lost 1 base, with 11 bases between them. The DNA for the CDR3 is TGTGCCAGCACCTCTAGTAGGTCCTATAATTCACCCCTCCACTTT. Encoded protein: CASTSSRSYNSPLHF.

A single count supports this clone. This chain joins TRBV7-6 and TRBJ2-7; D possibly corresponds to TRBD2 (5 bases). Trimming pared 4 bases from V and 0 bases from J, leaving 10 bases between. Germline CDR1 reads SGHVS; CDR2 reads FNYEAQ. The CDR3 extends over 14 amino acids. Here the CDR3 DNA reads TGTGCCAGCAGCTCCCGGACTGTCTCCTACGAGCAGTACTTC. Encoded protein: CASSSRTVSYEQYF. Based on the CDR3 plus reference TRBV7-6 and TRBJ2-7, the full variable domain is GAGVSQSPRYKVTKRGQDVALRCDPISGHVSLYWYRQALGQGPEFLTYFNYEAQQDKSGLPNDRFSAERPEGSISTLTIQRTEQRDSAMYRCASSSRTVSYEQYFGPGTRLTVT.

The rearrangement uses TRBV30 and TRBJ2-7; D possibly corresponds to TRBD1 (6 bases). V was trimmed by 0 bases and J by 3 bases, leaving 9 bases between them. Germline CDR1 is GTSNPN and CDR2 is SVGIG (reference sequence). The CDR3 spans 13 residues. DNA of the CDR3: TGTGCCTGGAGTGTCACAGGGTACTACGAGCAGTACTTC. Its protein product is CAWSVTGYYEQYF.

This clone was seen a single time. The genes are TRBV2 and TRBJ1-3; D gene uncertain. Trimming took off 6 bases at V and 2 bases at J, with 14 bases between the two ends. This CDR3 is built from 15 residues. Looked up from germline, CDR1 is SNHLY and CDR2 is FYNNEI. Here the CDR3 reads CASSRMGRAGNTIYF. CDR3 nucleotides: TGTGCCAGCAGCCGCATGGGGAGAGCTGGAAACACCATATATTTT.

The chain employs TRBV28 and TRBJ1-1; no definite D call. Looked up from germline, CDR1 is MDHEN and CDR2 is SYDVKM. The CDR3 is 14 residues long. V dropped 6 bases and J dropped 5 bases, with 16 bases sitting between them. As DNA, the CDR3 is TGTGCCAGCAGAACTCTCCCTGTAGGGACTGAAGCTTTCTTT. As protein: CASRTLPVGTEAFF. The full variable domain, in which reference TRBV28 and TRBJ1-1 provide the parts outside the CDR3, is DVKVTQSSRYLVKRTGEKVFLECVQDMDHENMFWYRQDPGLGLRLIYFSYDVKMKEKGDIPEGYSVSREKKERFSLILESASTNQTSMYLCASRTLPVGTEAFFGQGTRLTVV.

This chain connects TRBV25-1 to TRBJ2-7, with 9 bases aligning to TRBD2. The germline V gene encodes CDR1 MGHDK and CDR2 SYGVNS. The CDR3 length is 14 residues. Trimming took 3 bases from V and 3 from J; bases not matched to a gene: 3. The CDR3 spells CASSDSGRRYEQYF. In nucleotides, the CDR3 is TGTGCCAGCAGTGACAGCGGGAGGCGCTACGAGCAGTACTTC.

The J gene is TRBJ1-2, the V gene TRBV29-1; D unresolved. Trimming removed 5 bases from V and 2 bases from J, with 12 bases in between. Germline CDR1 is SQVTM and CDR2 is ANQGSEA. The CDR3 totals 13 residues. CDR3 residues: CSVMGSQNYGYTF. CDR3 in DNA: TGCAGCGTTATGGGCAGCCAGAACTATGGCTACACCTTC.

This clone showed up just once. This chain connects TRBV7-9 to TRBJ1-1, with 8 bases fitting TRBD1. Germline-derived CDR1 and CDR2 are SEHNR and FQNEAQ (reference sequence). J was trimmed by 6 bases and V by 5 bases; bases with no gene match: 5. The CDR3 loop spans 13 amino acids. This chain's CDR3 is CASSHETGAEAFF. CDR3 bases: TGTGCCAGCAGCCATGAGACAGGGGCTGAAGCTTTCTTT. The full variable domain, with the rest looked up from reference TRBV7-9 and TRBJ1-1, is DTGVSQNPRHKITKRGQNVTFRCDPISEHNRLYWYRQTLGQGPEFLTYFQNEAQLEKSRLLSDRFSAERPKGSFSTLEIQRTEQGDSAMYLCASSHETGAEAFFGQGTRLTVV.